This T cell receptor (beta chain) was sequenced in a study of blood T cell repertoires in COVID-19. Germline loops: CDR1 LGHDT, CDR2 YNNKEL (reference sequence). This CDR3 is 11 amino acids long. The germline V and J ends were trimmed by 7 bases and 8 bases, with 11 bases remaining between them. Libraries were prepared by immunoSEQ multiplex PCR; TCRdb keeps only in-frame clonotypes and omits some of them. In the table there are 300,000 or so clones, just over 85% of which are singletons. The gene calls are TRBV3-1 (or the pseudogene TRBV3-2) and TRBJ1-2; the D gene is possibly TRBD1 (5 bases). This clonotype was obtained from a woman between 40 and 55 years old with acute COVID-19. The sample was PBMCs or T cells enriched from blood (not recorded which). This CDR3 is CASNGAWGYTF. The CDR3 DNA sequence: TGTGCCAGCAATGGGGCATGGGGCTACACCTTC.